These 21 T cell receptor beta chains came from one sample sequenced in a study of Ad26.COV2.S vaccination and SARS-CoV-2 variants. Generated by immunoSEQ multiplex PCR, the TCRdb table keeps only in-frame clones and is missing some. This sample carries roughly 400,000 clones, approximately 89% of them seen once, and the ten largest clones take approximately 1.9%. Treatment specified: around 19 received Ad26.COV2.S at low or high dose, single or two shots; 5 received placebo; per-sample allocation not given. Samples analyzed were those drawn on day 63 after the first vaccine or placebo injection. The sample in question was peripheral blood, obtained in a trial of Ad26.COV2.S vaccine versus placebo. The source is a person aged 18-60 years who received the Ad26.COV2.S COVID-19 vaccine or a placebo.

The chain uses TRBV5-1 and TRBJ1-1; 7 nucleotides match TRBD1. Germline V lookup: CDR1 SGHRS, CDR2 YFSETQ. The junction had 6 bases not matched to a gene; V was cut back by 4 bases and J by 0 bases. CDR3 size: 15 residues. The CDR3 reads CASSPTGNLNTEAFF. In nucleotides, the CDR3 is TGCGCCAGCAGCCCGACAGGGAATTTGAACACTGAAGCTTTCTTT.

The chain links TRBV19 to TRBJ2-6; TRBD1 aligns across 10 bases. CDR3 length equals 18 residues. The germline V gene encodes CDR1 LNHDA and CDR2 SQIVND (reference sequence). V lost 5 bases and J lost 0; bases outside the gene matches: 7. CDR3: CASSSRTGGFSGANVLTF. Here the CDR3 DNA reads TGTGCCAGTAGTTCCCGGACAGGGGGTTTCTCTGGGGCCAACGTCCTGACTTTC.

The rearrangement links TRBV6-6 to TRBJ1-5; 9 bases line up with TRBD1. V lost 8 bases, J lost 9 bases, and 5 bases stayed unmatched. CDR1 and CDR2 from the germline V gene are MNHNY and SVGAGI (reference sequence). The CDR3 consists of 12 residues. This CDR3 is CASGQGQGPQHF. The CDR3 bases are TGTGCCAGCGGACAGGGACAGGGGCCCCAGCATTTT.

This chain joins TRBV5-1 and TRBJ1-1, with D tentatively TRBD1 (5 bases). The CDR3 loop spans 14 amino acids. Deletions cut 4 bases from V and 5 bases from J, with 15 bases between. Germline lookup yields CDR1 SGHRS and CDR2 YFSETQ. CDR3 amino acids: CASSEQGLWTEAFF. The CDR3 DNA reads as TGCGCCAGCAGCGAGCAGGGATTGTGGACTGAAGCTTTCTTT.

The V and J genes are TRBV20-1 and TRBJ1-1; 11 positions agree with TRBD1. The CDR3 consists of 10 residues. CDR1 and CDR2 (germline): DFQATT, SNEGSKA (reference sequence). The junction had 4 bases not matched to a gene; V was cut back by 6 bases and J by 13 bases. CDR3 region: CSAEGQGVFF. CDR3 in DNA: TGCAGTGCGGAGGGACAGGGGGTTTTCTTT.

Written as DNA, the CDR3 is TGTGCCAGCAGTTTATCAGGGATTGGGGACTATGGCTACACCTTC. Translation: CASSLSGIGDYGYTF. The chain employs TRBV27 and TRBJ1-2; D not resolved. The CDR3 loop spans 15 amino acids. Germline CDR1 and CDR2: MNHEY and SMNVEV (reference sequence). V shed 0 bases and J shed 3 bases, with 11 bases lying between them.

CDR3 sequence reads: CASSRLGPSKEQFF. CDR3 DNA sequence: TGTGCCAGCAGCCGGCTCGGGCCCTCGAAAGAGCAGTTCTTC. The J gene is TRBJ2-1, the V gene TRBV4-2; D remains unclear. Per the germline V gene, CDR1 is LGHNA and CDR2 is YNFKEQ. With 4 bases removed from V and 10 bases from J, the gap between germline ends came to 17 bases. The CDR3 sequence is 14 residues long.

The CDR3 spells CATSRDKGAWTEAFF. The DNA for the CDR3 is TGTGCCACCAGCAGAGATAAGGGGGCTTGGACTGAAGCTTTCTTT. V and J are TRBV15 and TRBJ1-1, with 7 bases identical to TRBD1. Germline V CDR1 and CDR2: LNHNV, YYDKDF (reference sequence). The trim removed 0 bases at V and 5 bases at J, leaving 6 bases unmatched. The CDR3 runs to 15 residues. Filled out from reference TRBV15 and TRBJ1-1, the complete variable domain reads DAMVIQNPRYQVTQFGKPVTLSCSQTLNHNVMYWYQQKSSQAPKLLFHYYDKDFNNEADTPDNFQSRRPNTSFCFLDIRSPGLGDTAMYLCATSRDKGAWTEAFFGQGTRLTVV.

V gene TRBV6-5 combines with J gene TRBJ1-1; D unclear. CDR3 length: 11 amino acids. Per germline, CDR1 MNHEY and CDR2 SVGAGI. Trimming removed 6 bases at V and 0 bases at J, with 2 bases between. CDR3: CASRLNTEAFF. The DNA of the CDR3 is TGTGCCAGCAGGCTGAACACTGAAGCTTTCTTT.

There are a few counts of this clone. The genes are TRBV27 and TRBJ1-1, with TRBD1 matching over 11 bases. The CDR3 has 19 residues. V lost 5 bases, J lost 3 bases, and 17 bases stayed unmatched. Germline CDR1 is MNHEY and CDR2 is SMNVEV (reference sequence). The CDR3 region is CASSPHPWTGGQVHTEAFF. The CDR3 region has the DNA TGTGCCAGCAGTCCCCACCCTTGGACAGGGGGCCAGGTACACACTGAAGCTTTCTTT.

This chain links TRBV28 with TRBJ2-5, with 8 bases that match TRBD2. The J segment lost 5 bases and the V segment lost 7 bases, leaving 12 bases of the junction unmatched. There are 15 residues in the CDR3. CDR1 is MDHEN and CDR2 is SYDVKM in the germline V gene. CDR3 in amino acids: CASNAPGTGGETQYF. CDR3 bases: TGTGCCAGCAACGCACCGGGGACGGGAGGGGAGACCCAGTACTTC.

This chain connects TRBV13 to TRBJ2-1; 7 nucleotides align to TRBD2. Per germline, CDR1 PRHDT and CDR2 FYEKMQ (reference sequence). CDR3 size: 17 residues. J gave up 1 base and V 5 bases, and 11 bases lay outside the gene matches. DNA for the CDR3: TGTGCCAGCAGCACCCAATGGGCGGGAGCATCCTACAATGAGCAGTTCTTC. It encodes CASSTQWAGASYNEQFF.

The chain links TRBV30 to TRBJ1-6, with unresolved D. The CDR3 covers 16 residues. The V gene lost 7 bases and the J gene lost 0 bases, with 16 bases spanning the gap. From germline, CDR1 is GTSNPN and CDR2 SVGIG (reference sequence). This CDR3 reads CAYKDTRSSYNSPLHF. The CDR3 DNA follows: TGTGCCTACAAAGACACTCGGAGCTCCTATAATTCACCCCTCCACTTT.

V and J are TRBV12-3 or TRBV12-4 and TRBJ1-2; possibly TRBD1 for D (5 bases). Trimming removed 3 bases at V and 7 bases at J, with 9 bases between. The CDR3 has 12 residues. The CDR3 DNA reads TGTGCCAGCAGTTTCAGGGATCTTGGCTACACCTTC. It encodes CASSFRDLGYTF.

The gene calls are TRBV19 and TRBJ2-2; 11 nucleotides match TRBD1. The germline V gene encodes CDR1 LNHDA and CDR2 SQIVND (reference sequence). Trimming cost V 8 bases and J 4 bases; bases outside gene matches: 9. The CDR3 covers 16 residues. The CDR3 bases are TGTGCCAGTCGGGGGACAGGGGGGATTCCCACCGGGGAGCTGTTTTTT. Amino acids: CASRGTGGIPTGELFF.

This clone appeared a few times. This rearrangement joins TRBV9 to TRBJ2-1; D not resolved. Germline CDR1 SGDLS, CDR2 YYNGEE. This CDR3 comprises 12 residues. V was pared by 4 bases and J by 4 bases, with 6 bases between. In DNA, the CDR3 is TGTGCCAGCAGCACCCAATACAATGAGCAGTTCTTC. Encoded protein: CASSTQYNEQFF.

V and J are TRBV3-1 (or the pseudogene TRBV3-2) and TRBJ1-6; TRBD1 agrees at 9 bases. This CDR3 spans 16 amino acids. Germline CDR1 and CDR2: LGHDT and YNNKEL (reference sequence). Unmatched junction bases numbered 5, after V lost 2 bases and J lost 6 bases. The CDR3 loop reads CASSQNPGQGNSPLHF. CDR3 coding DNA: TGTGCCAGCAGCCAAAATCCGGGACAGGGTAATTCACCCCTCCACTTT.

J is TRBJ2-5 and V is TRBV11-2, with 11 bases lining up with TRBD2. After removal of 2 bases from V and 3 bases from J, the junction contained 5 bases not matched to a gene. Looked up from germline, CDR1 is SGHAT and CDR2 is FQNNGV. The CDR3 covers 16 residues. In DNA, the CDR3 is TGTGCCAGCAGCTTATCTGGGACTAGCGGCGAAGAGACCCAGTACTTC. Protein: CASSLSGTSGEETQYF. Together with reference TRBV11-2 and TRBJ2-5, the CDR3 gives the full variable domain: EAGVAQSPRYKIIEKRQSVAFWCNPISGHATLYWYQQILGQGPKLLIQFQNNGVVDDSQLPKDRFSAERLKGVDSTLKIQPAKLEDSAVYLCASSLSGTSGEETQYFGPGTRLLVL.

The rearrangement links TRBV4-3 to TRBJ2-3, with D perhaps matching TRBD2 (6 bases). V lost 0 bases and J lost 4, with 17 bases in between. This CDR3 is built from 17 residues. Germline values: CDR1 LGHNA, CDR2 YSLEER. The CDR3 spells CASSQDKPGGGADTQYF. DNA of the CDR3: TGCGCCAGCAGCCAAGATAAACCCGGCGGCGGGGCAGATACGCAGTATTTT.

The genes are TRBV18 and TRBJ1-1, with D tentatively TRBD1 (5 bases). Germline CDR1 KGHSH, CDR2 LQKENI. The CDR3 is 14 amino acids. V was cut by 5 bases and J by 2 bases, with 12 bases left in between. This CDR3 is CASSAGQSNTEAFF. CDR3 coding DNA: TGTGCCAGCTCAGCCGGACAAAGTAACACTGAAGCTTTCTTT.

The rearrangement joins TRBV4-2 to TRBJ2-6, with TRBD1 matching over 12 bases. CDR1 is LGHNA, CDR2 YNFKEQ, per germline. The CDR3 extends over 18 amino acids. Losses at the gene ends were 4 bases for V and 4 bases for J; bases not matched to a gene: 8. CDR3 nucleotide sequence: TGTGCCAGCAGCCGACCCGGGACAGGGGGCCCAGGGGCCAACGTCCTGACTTTC. As protein: CASSRPGTGGPGANVLTF.